This TCR beta chain was found in a study of control samples from healthy donors and cancer patients. V was clipped by 2 bases and J by 3 bases, with 4 bases between them. The CDR3 is 11 residues long. CDR1 is GTSNPN, CDR2 SVGIG, per germline (reference sequence). Profiling relied on immunoSEQ multiplex PCR, and the TCRdb table lists in-frame clones only, not all of them. Altogether around 93,000 clones are present, 80% to 95% being singletons, with the ten largest covering about 2.9%. V is TRBV30 and J is TRBJ1-1; D ambiguous. The receptor's source is a human donor in good health. The donor label of this sample is uncertain. Specimen: blood. CDR3 nucleotides: TGTGCCTGGAGTAGGGACACTGAAGCTTTCTTT. As protein: CAWSRDTEAFF.